Sequencing of this TCR beta chain was carried out in a study of blood T cell repertoires in COVID-19. Only in-frame clones appear in the TCRdb table, and some are missing; sequencing was by immunoSEQ multiplex PCR. The sample lists approximately 270,000 clones, over 75% seen once, with roughly 4% in the top ten. Germline loops: CDR1 SGHVS, CDR2 FQNEAQ. The V and J ends lost 4 bases and 1 base, in that order; junction bases with no gene match: 10. The CDR3 sequence is 17 residues long. This chain connects TRBV7-8 to TRBJ1-5, with 7 bases lining up with TRBD1. Sequencing was performed on PBMCs or T cells enriched from blood (not recorded which). The receptor was isolated from a woman in her twenties or thirties who had recovered from COVID-19. The CDR3, as DNA: TGTGCCAGCAGCTCCCGGGACAGCCGATGGAGCAATCAGCCCCAGCATTTT. It codes for CASSSRDSRWSNQPQHF.